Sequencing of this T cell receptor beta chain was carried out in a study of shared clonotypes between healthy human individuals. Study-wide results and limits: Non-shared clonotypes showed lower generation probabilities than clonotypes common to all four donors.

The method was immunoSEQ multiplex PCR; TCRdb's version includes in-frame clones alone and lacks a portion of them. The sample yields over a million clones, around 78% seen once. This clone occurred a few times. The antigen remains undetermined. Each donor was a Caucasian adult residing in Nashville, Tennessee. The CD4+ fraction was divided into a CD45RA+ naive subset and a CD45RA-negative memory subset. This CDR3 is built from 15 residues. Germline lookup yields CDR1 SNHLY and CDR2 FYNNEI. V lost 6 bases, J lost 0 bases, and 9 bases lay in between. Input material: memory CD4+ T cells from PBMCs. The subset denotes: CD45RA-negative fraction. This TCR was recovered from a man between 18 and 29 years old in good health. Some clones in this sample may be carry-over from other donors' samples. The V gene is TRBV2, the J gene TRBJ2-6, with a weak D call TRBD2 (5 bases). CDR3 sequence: CASSQDYSGANVLTF. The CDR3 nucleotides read TGTGCCAGCAGCCAAGACTACTCTGGGGCCAACGTCCTGACTTTC.